The 3 T cell receptor beta chains below all came from one sample that was sequenced in a study of T cell changes during pregnancy in multiple sclerosis. Data came from immunoSEQ multiplex PCR; TCRdb stores just in-frame clones and leaves some out. Found here are around 70,000 clones, approximately 90% of them singletons; the top ten hold approximately 1.5%. Sample: peripheral blood, taken in the third trimester of pregnancy. These receptors were obtained from a female donor with multiple sclerosis, enrolled in a pregnancy study.

This sequence joins TRBV29-1 and TRBJ1-4; 8 bases line up with TRBD1. V trimming: 1 base; J trimming: 8 bases; junction bases outside the gene matches: 6. CDR3 size: 14 residues. CDR1 and CDR2 (germline): SQVTM, ANQGSEA. The CDR3 protein is CSVEAQGAREKLFF. The CDR3 bases are TGCAGCGTTGAAGCGCAGGGGGCGCGGGAAAAACTGTTTTTT.

The chain recombines TRBV28 with TRBJ2-1; 8 bases fit TRBD1. CDR1 is MDHEN, CDR2 SYDVKM, per germline. The CDR3 contains 14 residues. After removal of 5 bases from V and 8 bases from J, the junction contained 8 bases not matched to a gene. The CDR3 reads CASSPWTGSDEQFF. The CDR3, as DNA: TGTGCCAGCAGTCCCTGGACAGGGTCGGATGAGCAGTTCTTC.

The chain couples TRBV11-2 to TRBJ2-7; TRBD1 is a possible D gene (6 bases). The ends were cut back, 5 bases at V and 1 base at J, with 12 bases in the middle. Germline loops: CDR1 SGHAT, CDR2 FQNNGV. The CDR3 runs to 14 residues. The CDR3 is CASSPAQGSYEQYF. In nucleotides, the CDR3 is TGTGCCAGCAGCCCTGCACAGGGTTCCTACGAGCAGTACTTC. The whole variable domain, remainder taken from reference TRBV11-2 and TRBJ2-7, is EAGVAQSPRYKIIEKRQSVAFWCNPISGHATLYWYQQILGQGPKLLIQFQNNGVVDDSQLPKDRFSAERLKGVDSTLKIQPAKLEDSAVYLCASSPAQGSYEQYFGPGTRLTVT.